This entry is about one TCR beta chain. The sample belongs to a study of blood T cell repertoires in COVID-19. As for the study in general: The analysed material was cDNA or gDNA that came from T cells, B-cell-depleted T cells, or PBMCs.

Germline assignment: CDR1 SGHRS and CDR2 YFSETQ. The CDR3 sequence is 16 residues long. Trimming at V came to 4 bases and at J to 3 bases, leaving 8 bases not matched to a gene. Per the original data handling: How many nucleated cells were present was estimated from reference gene primer amplification. Using immunoSEQ multiplex PCR, the repertoire was profiled, and TCRdb retains in-frame clones only, with some absent. V, J and clone size derive from that table, while D and trimming were established from the DNA sequence. The profile shows some 250,000 clones, more than 65% of them singletons. V is TRBV5-1 and J is TRBJ2-1; 9 bases match TRBD1. This TCR came from a woman aged 80 or older with acute or convalescent COVID-19. Sequenced: peripheral blood. CDR3 nucleotides: TGCGCCAGCAGCCTGACCCCGGGACAGGGCTACAATGAGCAGTTCTTC. Its protein product is CASSLTPGQGYNEQFF.